A selection of T cell receptor beta chains follows, all from one sample in a study of control samples from healthy donors and cancer patients. Produced via immunoSEQ multiplex PCR; TCRdb's table is partial and in-frame only. The sample includes 95,000 to 100,000 clones, roughly 89% of them seen just once. Specimen: blood. The receptors stem from a man younger than 45 in good health. CDR3s include the opening cysteine and the closing phenylalanine or tryptophan. D genes are given only for firm matches. The size of a clone is reported for some rows only, either as once, few or many, or as a class for expanded clones.

D gene: .; clone size: .; V gene: TRBV9; J gene: TRBJ2-3; CDR3 DNA: TGTGCCAGCAACCCCGGACGGAGCACAGATACGCAGTATTTT; CDR3 protein: CASNPGRSTDTQYF
D gene: .; clone size: .; V gene: TRBV19; J gene: TRBJ2-1; CDR3 DNA: TGTGCCAGTAGCAGCCGGGACCGCTCCTACAATGAGCAGTTCTTC; CDR3 protein: CASSSRDRSYNEQFF
D gene: TRBD2; clone size: .; V gene: TRBV7-2; J gene: TRBJ2-1; CDR3 DNA: TGTGCCAGCAGGCAACTAGCGGGAAGTTACAATGAGCAGTTCTTC; CDR3 protein: CASRQLAGSYNEQFF
D gene: .; clone size: .; V gene: TRBV30; J gene: TRBJ1-5; CDR3 DNA: TGTGCCTGGAGCGTGGCAGGGAATGGCAATCAGCCCCAGCATTTT; CDR3 protein: CAWSVAGNGNQPQHF
D gene: TRBD2; clone size: .; V gene: TRBV9; J gene: TRBJ2-1; CDR3 DNA: TGTGCCAGCAGCGTAGTAAGCGGGGGGGCCCGCAATGAGCAGTTCTTC; CDR3 protein: CASSVVSGGARNEQFF
D gene: .; clone size: once; V gene: TRBV28; J gene: TRBJ1-3; CDR3 DNA: TGTGCCAGCAGTCAAGTTACAGGTTCGGCTGGAAGCACCATATATTTT; CDR3 protein: CASSQVTGSAGSTIYF
D gene: TRBD1; clone size: .; V gene: TRBV15; J gene: TRBJ1-4; CDR3 DNA: TGTGCCACCAGCACTAGACAGGGGACAACTAATGAAAAACTGTTTTTT; CDR3 protein: CATSTRQGTTNEKLFF
D gene: TRBD1; clone size: .; V gene: TRBV5-1; J gene: TRBJ2-7; CDR3 DNA: TGCGCCAGCAGCTTGAGGCCAGGGTGGACAGGGGGAAGCGAGCAGTACTTC; CDR3 protein: CASSLRPGWTGGSEQYF
D gene: .; clone size: .; V gene: TRBV7-6; J gene: TRBJ2-1; CDR3 DNA: TGTGCCAGCAGCGCAACCGGGGGCCATGAGCAGTTCTTC; CDR3 protein: CASSATGGHEQFF
D gene: TRBD2; clone size: .; V gene: TRBV7-9; J gene: TRBJ2-2; CDR3 DNA: TGTGCCAGCAGCACTACAACTAGCGCCGGGGAGCTGTTTTTT; CDR3 protein: CASSTTTSAGELFF
D gene: TRBD1; clone size: .; V gene: TRBV18; J gene: TRBJ2-7; CDR3 DNA: TGTGCCAGCTCTCTCGACAGGGCCTACGAGCAGTACTTC; CDR3 protein: CASSLDRAYEQYF
D gene: .; clone size: .; V gene: TRBV25-1; J gene: TRBJ1-4; CDR3 DNA: TGTGCCAGCAGTGACGGGGGGGAAGAAAAACTGTTTTTT; CDR3 protein: CASSDGGEEKLFF
D gene: TRBD1; clone size: .; V gene: TRBV5-1; J gene: TRBJ2-2; CDR3 DNA: TGCGCCAGCAGCTTTTACAGGGGCTCCACCGGGGAGCTGTTTTTT; CDR3 protein: CASSFYRGSTGELFF
D gene: TRBD1; clone size: .; V gene: TRBV7-8; J gene: TRBJ1-2; CDR3 DNA: TGTGCCAGCAGTCGGACAGGAATATCCTATGGCTACACCTTC; CDR3 protein: CASSRTGISYGYTF
D gene: .; clone size: .; V gene: TRBV7-9; J gene: TRBJ2-3; CDR3 DNA: TGTGCCAGCAGCTTATCGGTGGGATCGAGGGACAAGGATACGCAGTATTTT; CDR3 protein: CASSLSVGSRDKDTQYF
D gene: .; clone size: .; V gene: TRBV6-2/TRBV6-3; J gene: TRBJ1-5; CDR3 DNA: TGTGCCAGCAGTTACTCGAATACCAATCAGCCCCAGCATTTT; CDR3 protein: CASSYSNTNQPQHF
D gene: .; clone size: .; V gene: TRBV6-6; J gene: TRBJ2-1; CDR3 DNA: TGTGCCAGCAGTTACTCCCAGCGGAATGAGCAGTTCTTC; CDR3 protein: CASSYSQRNEQFF
D gene: .; clone size: .; V gene: TRBV18; J gene: TRBJ2-3; CDR3 DNA: TGTGCCAGCTCACCACGTTCAGCGGCTAGCACAGATACGCAGTATTTT; CDR3 protein: CASSPRSAASTDTQYF
D gene: .; clone size: .; V gene: TRBV12-3/TRBV12-4; J gene: TRBJ2-1; CDR3 DNA: TGTGCCACCCGAAGGGGGTCCTACAATGAGCAGTTCTTC; CDR3 protein: CATRRGSYNEQFF
D gene: .; clone size: .; V gene: TRBV12-5; J gene: TRBJ2-7; CDR3 DNA: TGTGCTAGTGGCCAGCGGTCCAAGGTCTCCTACGAGCAGTACTTC; CDR3 protein: CASGQRSKVSYEQYF
D gene: .; clone size: .; V gene: TRBV12-3/TRBV12-4; J gene: TRBJ1-2; CDR3 DNA: TGTGCCAGCAGTTTTGGGATCAACTATGGCTACACCTTC; CDR3 protein: CASSFGINYGYTF
D gene: TRBD1; clone size: once; V gene: TRBV6-4; J gene: TRBJ1-1; CDR3 DNA: TGTGCCAGCAGAAACACAGGGGGCACTGAAGCTTTCTTT; CDR3 protein: CASRNTGGTEAFF
D gene: .; clone size: .; V gene: TRBV11-3; J gene: TRBJ2-5; CDR3 DNA: TGTGCCAGCAGCTTAGGAGCCGGGACTGGAGAGACCCAGTACTTC; CDR3 protein: CASSLGAGTGETQYF
D gene: .; clone size: .; V gene: TRBV29-1; J gene: TRBJ1-2; CDR3 DNA: TGCAGCGTTGACACTTCGGTCAGCTACACCTTC; CDR3 protein: CSVDTSVSYTF
D gene: .; clone size: .; V gene: TRBV6-1; J gene: TRBJ1-2; CDR3 DNA: TGTGCCAGCAGTGAAGATCCGGGGAGGGCCTATGGCTACACCTTC; CDR3 protein: CASSEDPGRAYGYTF
D gene: TRBD1; clone size: .; V gene: TRBV5-1; J gene: TRBJ2-1; CDR3 DNA: TGCGCCAGCAGCTTGGGAGGGGGCAAGGTCGATGAGCAGTTCTTC; CDR3 protein: CASSLGGGKVDEQFF
D gene: TRBD1; clone size: .; V gene: TRBV3-1/TRBV3-2; J gene: TRBJ1-6; CDR3 DNA: TGTGCCAGCAGACCCTCGGACAGGGCGGTAAATTCACCCCTCCACTTT; CDR3 protein: CASRPSDRAVNSPLHF
D gene: .; clone size: .; V gene: TRBV7-9; J gene: TRBJ1-2; CDR3 DNA: TGTGCCAGCAGCACGGGGGCCTCTGGCTACACCTTC; CDR3 protein: CASSTGASGYTF
D gene: TRBD1; clone size: .; V gene: TRBV7-2; J gene: TRBJ2-7; CDR3 DNA: TGTGCCAGCAGCCAGGGACAGGGGTGGTACGAGCAGTACTTC; CDR3 protein: CASSQGQGWYEQYF
D gene: .; clone size: .; V gene: TRBV3-1/TRBV3-2; J gene: TRBJ1-4; CDR3 DNA: TGTGCCAGCAGCCAAGATCCGTTCAGGACGAGGGATGAAAAACTGTTTTTT; CDR3 protein: CASSQDPFRTRDEKLFF
D gene: TRBD2; clone size: .; V gene: TRBV4-2; J gene: TRBJ2-7; CDR3 DNA: TGTGCCAGCAGCCCTGGACTAGCGGGAGCCTACGAGCAGTACTTC; CDR3 protein: CASSPGLAGAYEQYF
D gene: TRBD2; clone size: .; V gene: TRBV2; J gene: TRBJ2-1; CDR3 DNA: TGTGCCAGCTTTCTAGCGGGAAACAATGAGCAGTTCTTC; CDR3 protein: CASFLAGNNEQFF
D gene: TRBD2; clone size: .; V gene: TRBV11-2; J gene: TRBJ2-5; CDR3 DNA: TGTGCCAGCAGCCCGGGACTAGGGGAGACCCAGTACTTC; CDR3 protein: CASSPGLGETQYF
D gene: .; clone size: .; V gene: TRBV25-1; J gene: TRBJ1-2; CDR3 DNA: TGTGCCAGCAGTGCTTTAAGTGCCCTATTGGAGGGCTACACCTTC; CDR3 protein: CASSALSALLEGYTF
D gene: TRBD1; clone size: .; V gene: TRBV5-1; J gene: TRBJ1-1; CDR3 DNA: TGCGCCAGCAGCTCCGGACAGGGGGCGAAGAACACTGAAGCTTTCTTT; CDR3 protein: CASSSGQGAKNTEAFF
D gene: TRBD1; clone size: .; V gene: TRBV6-6; J gene: TRBJ1-5; CDR3 DNA: TGTGCCAGCAGTTACACAGGGACAGCATATCAGCCCCAGCATTTT; CDR3 protein: CASSYTGTAYQPQHF
D gene: TRBD2; clone size: medium-sized; V gene: TRBV28; J gene: TRBJ2-3; CDR3 DNA: TGTGCCAGCAGCCCAATGGGGGAGGGAACAGATACGCAGTATTTT; CDR3 protein: CASSPMGEGTDTQYF
D gene: TRBD1; clone size: .; V gene: TRBV6-1; J gene: TRBJ1-4; CDR3 DNA: TGTGCCAGCAGTGAGGCAGGGGGCCTGACTAATGAAAAACTGTTTTTT; CDR3 protein: CASSEAGGLTNEKLFF
D gene: .; clone size: .; V gene: TRBV20-1; J gene: TRBJ2-3; CDR3 DNA: TGCAGTGCTAGTCCCCTGGGAACCGGGGTCACAGATACGCAGTATTTT; CDR3 protein: CSASPLGTGVTDTQYF
D gene: .; clone size: .; V gene: TRBV11-2; J gene: TRBJ2-7; CDR3 DNA: TGTGCCAGCAGCCTCACTTCAGCGGGCTACGAGCAGTACTTC; CDR3 protein: CASSLTSAGYEQYF
D gene: .; clone size: .; V gene: TRBV15; J gene: TRBJ1-5; CDR3 DNA: TGTGCCACCAGCAGAGATAGCGCAGGCTTTAGCAATCAGCCCCAGCATTTT; CDR3 protein: CATSRDSAGFSNQPQHF